This T cell receptor (beta chain) was captured by sequencing in a study of graft-versus-host responses after intestinal transplantation. Germline CDR1 is SNHLY and CDR2 is FYNNEI. V dropped 2 bases and J dropped 5 bases, with 12 bases sitting between them. This CDR3 contains 14 residues. On this clone: Its antigen is as yet unknown.

TCRdb keeps only in-frame clones here, not all; method: immunoSEQ multiplex PCR. The sample contains tens of thousands of clones, over 80% of which appear only once. J is TRBJ2-5 and V is TRBV2; D gene ambiguous. The TCR sequence derives from a human donor who was the organ donor for an intestinal transplant. The sequencing used unstimulated CD8+ T cells sorted from spleen or lymph node cells, collected before transplant. In nucleotides, the CDR3 is TGTGCCAGCAGTGAAAGCGTAGATCGGGAGACCCAGTACTTC. This encodes CASSESVDRETQYF.